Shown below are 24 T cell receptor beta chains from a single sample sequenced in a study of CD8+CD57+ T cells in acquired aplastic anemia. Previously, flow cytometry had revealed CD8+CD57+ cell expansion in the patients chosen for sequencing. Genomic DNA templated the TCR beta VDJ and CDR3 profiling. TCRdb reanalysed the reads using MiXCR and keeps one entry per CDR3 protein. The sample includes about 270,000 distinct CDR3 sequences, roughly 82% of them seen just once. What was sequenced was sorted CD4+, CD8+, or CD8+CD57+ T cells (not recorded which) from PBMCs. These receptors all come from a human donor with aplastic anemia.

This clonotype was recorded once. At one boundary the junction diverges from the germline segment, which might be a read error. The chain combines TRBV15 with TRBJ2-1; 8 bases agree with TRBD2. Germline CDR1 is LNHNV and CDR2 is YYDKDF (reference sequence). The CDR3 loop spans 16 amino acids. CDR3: CASSIGSERGSDEQFF. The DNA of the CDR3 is TGTGCCAGCAGCATTGGCAGCGAGCGGGGGAGCGATGAGCAGTTCTTC.

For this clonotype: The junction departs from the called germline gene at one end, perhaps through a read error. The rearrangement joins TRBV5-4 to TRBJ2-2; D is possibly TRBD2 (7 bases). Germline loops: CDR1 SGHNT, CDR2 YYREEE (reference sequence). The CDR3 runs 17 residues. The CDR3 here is CASSMNPGGPNTGELFF. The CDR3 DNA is TGCGCCAGCAGCATGAATCCCGGGGGGCCGAACACCGGGGAGCTGTTTTTT. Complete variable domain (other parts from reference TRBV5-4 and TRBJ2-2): ETGVTQSPTHLIKTRGQQVTLRCSSQSGHNTVSWYQQALGQGPQFIFQYYREEENGRGNFPPRFSGLQFPNYSSELNVNALELDDSALYLCASSMNPGGPNTGELFFGEGSRLTVL.

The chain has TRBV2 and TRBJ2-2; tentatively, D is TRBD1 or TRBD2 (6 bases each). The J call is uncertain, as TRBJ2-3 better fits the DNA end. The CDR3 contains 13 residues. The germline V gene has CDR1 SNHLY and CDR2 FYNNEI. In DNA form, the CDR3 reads TGTGCCAGCTGGGACGGGGGCACCGAGGCGCAGTATTTT. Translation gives CASWDGGTEAQYF.

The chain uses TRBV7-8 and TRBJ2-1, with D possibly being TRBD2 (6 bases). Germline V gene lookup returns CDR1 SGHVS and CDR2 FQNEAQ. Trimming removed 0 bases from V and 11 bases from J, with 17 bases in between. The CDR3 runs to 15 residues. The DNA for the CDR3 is TGTGCCAGCAGCTTAGCTAGCGGACCCGATAAGCAGCAGTTCTTC. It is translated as CASSLASGPDKQQFF.

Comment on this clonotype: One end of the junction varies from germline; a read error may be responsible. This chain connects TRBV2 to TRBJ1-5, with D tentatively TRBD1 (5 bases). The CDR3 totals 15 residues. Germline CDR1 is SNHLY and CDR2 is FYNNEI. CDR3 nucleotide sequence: TGTGCCAGCAGCGTAGGGGTCTCGAGAACGCAGCCCCAGCACTTT. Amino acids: CASSVGVSRTQPQHF. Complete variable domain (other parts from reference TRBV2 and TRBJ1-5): EPEVTQTPSHQVTQMGQEVILRCVPISNHLYFYWYRQILGQKVEFLVSFYNNEISEKSEIFDDQFSVERPDGSNFTLKIRSTKLEDSAMYFCASSVGVSRTQPQHFGDGTRLSIL.

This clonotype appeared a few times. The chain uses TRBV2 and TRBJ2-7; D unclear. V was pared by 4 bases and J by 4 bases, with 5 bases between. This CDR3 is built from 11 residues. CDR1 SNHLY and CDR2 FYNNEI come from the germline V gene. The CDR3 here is CASSGVYEQYF. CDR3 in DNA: TGTGCCAGCAGTGGAGTTTACGAGCAGTACTTC.

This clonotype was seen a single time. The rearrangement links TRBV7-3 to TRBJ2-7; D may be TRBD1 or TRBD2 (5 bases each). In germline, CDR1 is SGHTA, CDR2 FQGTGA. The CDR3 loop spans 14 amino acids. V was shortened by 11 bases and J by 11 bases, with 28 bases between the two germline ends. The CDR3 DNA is TGTGCCTCCAGCGGCCGGGGCCTAGCCTACGATGAGTACTTC. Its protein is CASSGRGLAYDEYF.

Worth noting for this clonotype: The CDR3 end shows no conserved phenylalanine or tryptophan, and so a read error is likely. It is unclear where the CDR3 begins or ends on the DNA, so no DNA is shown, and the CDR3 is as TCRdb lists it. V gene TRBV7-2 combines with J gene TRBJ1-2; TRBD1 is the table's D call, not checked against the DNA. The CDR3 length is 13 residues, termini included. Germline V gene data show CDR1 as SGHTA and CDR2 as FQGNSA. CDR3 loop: CASSLAGAGGYAY.

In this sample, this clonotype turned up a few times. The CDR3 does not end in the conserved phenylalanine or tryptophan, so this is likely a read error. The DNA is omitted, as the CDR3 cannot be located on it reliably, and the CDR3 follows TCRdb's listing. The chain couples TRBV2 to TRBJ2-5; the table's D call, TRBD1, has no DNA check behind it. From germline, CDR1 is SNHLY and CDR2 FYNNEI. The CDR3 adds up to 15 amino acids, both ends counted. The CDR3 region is CASGDGGTDTQNFCP.

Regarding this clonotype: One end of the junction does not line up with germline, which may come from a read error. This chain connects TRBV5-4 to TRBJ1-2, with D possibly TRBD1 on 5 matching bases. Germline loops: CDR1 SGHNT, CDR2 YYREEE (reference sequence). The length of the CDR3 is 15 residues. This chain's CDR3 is CARSFTGGADYGYTF. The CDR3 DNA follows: TGTGCCAGAAGCTTTACAGGCGGCGCCGACTATGGCTACACCTTC.

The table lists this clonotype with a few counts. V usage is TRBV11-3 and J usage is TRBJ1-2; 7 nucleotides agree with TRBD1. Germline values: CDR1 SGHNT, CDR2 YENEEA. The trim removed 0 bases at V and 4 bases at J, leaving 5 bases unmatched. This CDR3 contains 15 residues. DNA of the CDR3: TGTGCCAGCAGCTTAGATCTGACAGGGAGCTATGGCTACACCTTC. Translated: CASSLDLTGSYGYTF. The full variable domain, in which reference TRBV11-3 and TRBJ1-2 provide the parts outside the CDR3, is EAGVVQSPRYKIIEKKQPVAFWCNPISGHNTLYWYLQNLGQGPELLIRYENEEAVDDSQLPKDRFSAERLKGVDSTLKIQPAELGDSAVYLCASSLDLTGSYGYTFGSGTRLTVV.

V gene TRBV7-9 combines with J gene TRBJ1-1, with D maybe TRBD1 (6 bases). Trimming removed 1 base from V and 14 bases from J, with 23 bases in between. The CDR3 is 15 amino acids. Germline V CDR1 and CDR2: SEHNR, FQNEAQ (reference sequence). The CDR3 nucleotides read TGTGCCAGCAGCTTAGAAATAAGAGGGGGGAGCGATGAGTTCTTT. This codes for CASSLEIRGGSDEFF.

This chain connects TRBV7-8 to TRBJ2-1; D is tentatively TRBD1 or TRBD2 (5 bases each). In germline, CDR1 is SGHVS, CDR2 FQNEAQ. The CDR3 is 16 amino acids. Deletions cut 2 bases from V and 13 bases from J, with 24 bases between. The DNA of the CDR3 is TGTGCCAGCAGCTTACAGAGAGGCCCCGGGACGGAGTATCAGTTCTTC. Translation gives CASSLQRGPGTEYQFF.

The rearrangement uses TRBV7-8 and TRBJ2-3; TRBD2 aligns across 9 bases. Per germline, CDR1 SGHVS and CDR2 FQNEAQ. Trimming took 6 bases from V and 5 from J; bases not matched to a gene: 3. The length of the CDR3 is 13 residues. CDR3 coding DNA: TGTGCCAGCAGGGAAGCGGGAGGAGATACGCAGTATTTT. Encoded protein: CASREAGGDTQYF.

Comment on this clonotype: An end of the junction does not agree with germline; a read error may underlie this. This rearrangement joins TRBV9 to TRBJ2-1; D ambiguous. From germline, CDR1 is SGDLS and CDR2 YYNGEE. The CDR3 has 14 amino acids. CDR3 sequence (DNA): TGTGCCAGCGGAGTAGCTGGGAACATTCATTACTTCGTCTTC. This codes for CASGVAGNIHYFVF.

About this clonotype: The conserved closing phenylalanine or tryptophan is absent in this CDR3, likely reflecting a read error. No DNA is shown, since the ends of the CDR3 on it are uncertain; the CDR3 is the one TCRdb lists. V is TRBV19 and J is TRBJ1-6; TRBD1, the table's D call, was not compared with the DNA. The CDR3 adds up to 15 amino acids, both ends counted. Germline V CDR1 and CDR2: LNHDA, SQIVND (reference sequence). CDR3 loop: CASRSTTRKGEPYLV.

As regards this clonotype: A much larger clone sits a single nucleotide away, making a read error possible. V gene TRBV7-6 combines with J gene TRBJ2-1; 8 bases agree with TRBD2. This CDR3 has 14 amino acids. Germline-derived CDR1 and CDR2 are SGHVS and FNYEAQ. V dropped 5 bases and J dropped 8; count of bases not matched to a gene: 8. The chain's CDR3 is CASSLELAAYEQFF. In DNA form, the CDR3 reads TGTGCCAGCAGCCTCGAACTAGCGGCCTATGAGCAGTTCTTC.

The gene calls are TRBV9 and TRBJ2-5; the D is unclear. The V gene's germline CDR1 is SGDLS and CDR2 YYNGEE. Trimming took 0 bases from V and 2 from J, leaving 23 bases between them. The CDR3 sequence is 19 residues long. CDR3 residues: CASSVGVSRNQPQQETQYF. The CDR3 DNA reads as TGTGCCAGCAGCGTAGGGGTCTCGAGAAATCAGCCCCAGCAAGAGACCCAGTACTTC.

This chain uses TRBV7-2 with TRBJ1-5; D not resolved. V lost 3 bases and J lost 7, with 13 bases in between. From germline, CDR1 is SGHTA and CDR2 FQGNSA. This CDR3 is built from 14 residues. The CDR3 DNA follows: TGTGCCAGCAGCTTGGGGAGGTGGGAACAGCCCCAGCATTTT. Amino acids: CASSLGRWEQPQHF. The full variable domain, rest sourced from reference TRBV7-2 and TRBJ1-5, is GAGVSQSPSNKVTEKGKDVELRCDPISGHTALYWYRQSLGQGLEFLIYFQGNSAPDKSGLPSDRFSAERTGGSVSTLTIQRTQQEDSAVYLCASSLGRWEQPQHFGDGTRLSIL.

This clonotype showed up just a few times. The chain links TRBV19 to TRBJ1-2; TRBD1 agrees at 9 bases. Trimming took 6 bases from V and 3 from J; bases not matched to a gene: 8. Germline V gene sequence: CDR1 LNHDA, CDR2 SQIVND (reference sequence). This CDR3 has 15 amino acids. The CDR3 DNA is TGTGCCAGTAGAACGCAGACAGGGGGATACTATGGCTACACCTTC. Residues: CASRTQTGGYYGYTF.

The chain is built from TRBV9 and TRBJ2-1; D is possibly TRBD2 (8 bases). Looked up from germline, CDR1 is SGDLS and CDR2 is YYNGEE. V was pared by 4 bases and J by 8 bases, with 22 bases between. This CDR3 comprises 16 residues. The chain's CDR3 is CASSQGGAGGQDEQFF. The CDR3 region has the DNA TGTGCCAGCAGCCAGGGGGGCGCGGGGGGTCAGGATGAGCAGTTCTTC.

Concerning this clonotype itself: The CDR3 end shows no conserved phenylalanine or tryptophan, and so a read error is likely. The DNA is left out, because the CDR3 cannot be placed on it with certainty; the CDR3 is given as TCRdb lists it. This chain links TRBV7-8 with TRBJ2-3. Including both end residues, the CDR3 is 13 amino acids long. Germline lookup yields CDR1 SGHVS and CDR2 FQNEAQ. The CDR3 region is CASGVQPTGTAHS.

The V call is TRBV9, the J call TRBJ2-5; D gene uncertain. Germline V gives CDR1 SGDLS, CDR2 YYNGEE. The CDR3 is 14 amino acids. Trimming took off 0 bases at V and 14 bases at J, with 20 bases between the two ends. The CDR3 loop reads CASSVGGFNATHYF. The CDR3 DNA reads TGTGCCAGCAGCGTAGGGGGTTTTAACGCGACACATTACTTC.

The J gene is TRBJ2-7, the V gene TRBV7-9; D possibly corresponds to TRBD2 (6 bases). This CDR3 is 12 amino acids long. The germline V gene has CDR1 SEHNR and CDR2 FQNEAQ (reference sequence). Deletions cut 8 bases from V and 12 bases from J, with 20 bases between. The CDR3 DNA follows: TGTGCCAGCGGAGGGGCTGAGAACATTGTGTACTTC. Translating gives CASGGAENIVYF.